The clone carrying this T cell receptor beta chain was seen once. A much larger clone sits a single nucleotide away, making a read error possible. TCRdb redid the calling of the multiplex PCR reads with MiXCR, one entry per CDR3 protein. This sample carries about 180,000 distinct CDR3 sequences, approximately 33% of them seen once, and the ten largest clones take 3.5% to 4.5%. Breast cancer patients provided tissue from their axillary draining lymph nodes. The record originates from a study of breast tumors, draining lymph nodes, adjacent tissues. The germline V gene has CDR1 SGHNT and CDR2 YYREEE (reference sequence). The length of the CDR3 is 14 residues. The V and J ends lost 0 bases and 1 base respectively, with 8 bases between them.

The chain recombines TRBV5-4 with TRBJ2-7; no firm D call. The receptor comes from a female donor with breast cancer. Some clones in this sample may be carry-over from other donors' samples. Sequencing input: axillary lymph node tissue. DNA of the CDR3: TGTGCCAGCAGCTTGGCCGTAGGTTCCTACGAGCAGTACTTC. This codes for CASSLAVGSYEQYF.